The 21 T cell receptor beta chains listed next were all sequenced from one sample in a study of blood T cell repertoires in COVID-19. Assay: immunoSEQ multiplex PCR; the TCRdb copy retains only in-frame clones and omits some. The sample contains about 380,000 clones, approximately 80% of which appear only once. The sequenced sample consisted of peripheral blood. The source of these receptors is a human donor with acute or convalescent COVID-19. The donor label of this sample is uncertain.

As DNA, the CDR3 is TGTGCCAGCAGGCGACAGGGGGTCTATGGCTACACCTTC. Residues: CASRRQGVYGYTF. The genes are TRBV9 and TRBJ1-2, with TRBD1 matching over 9 bases. CDR3 size: 13 residues. J lost 4 bases, V lost 5 bases, and 3 bases had no gene match. Germline lookup yields CDR1 SGDLS and CDR2 YYNGEE.

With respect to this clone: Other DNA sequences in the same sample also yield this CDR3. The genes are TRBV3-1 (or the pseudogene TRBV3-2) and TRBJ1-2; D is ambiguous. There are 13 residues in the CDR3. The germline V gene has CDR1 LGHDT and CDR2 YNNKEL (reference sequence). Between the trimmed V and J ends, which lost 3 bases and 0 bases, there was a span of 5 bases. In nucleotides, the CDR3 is TGTGCCAGCAGCCAGGCAGCTAACTATGGCTACACCTTC. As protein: CASSQAANYGYTF.

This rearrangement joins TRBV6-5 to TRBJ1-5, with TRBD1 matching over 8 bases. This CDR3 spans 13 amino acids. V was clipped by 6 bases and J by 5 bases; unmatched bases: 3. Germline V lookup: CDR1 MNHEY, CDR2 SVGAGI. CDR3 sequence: CASSPGGDQPQHF. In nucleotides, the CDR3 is TGTGCCAGCAGCCCAGGGGGCGATCAGCCCCAGCATTTT.

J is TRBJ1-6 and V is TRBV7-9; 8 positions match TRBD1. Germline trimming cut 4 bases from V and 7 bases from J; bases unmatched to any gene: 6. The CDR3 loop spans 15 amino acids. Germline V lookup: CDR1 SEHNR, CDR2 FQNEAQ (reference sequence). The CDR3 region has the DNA TGTGCCAGCAGCTCTTGGACAGGGCAGAATTCACCCCTCCACTTT. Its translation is CASSSWTGQNSPLHF.

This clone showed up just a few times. The CDR3 sequence is CASNWDRVEKLFF. The CDR3 DNA is TGTGCCAGCAACTGGGACAGGGTGGAAAAACTGTTTTTT. The V and J genes are TRBV7-9 and TRBJ1-4, with 9 bases fitting TRBD1. The CDR3 extends over 13 amino acids. The junction had 5 bases not matched to a gene; V was cut back by 7 bases and J by 8 bases. Germline V gives CDR1 SEHNR, CDR2 FQNEAQ (reference sequence).

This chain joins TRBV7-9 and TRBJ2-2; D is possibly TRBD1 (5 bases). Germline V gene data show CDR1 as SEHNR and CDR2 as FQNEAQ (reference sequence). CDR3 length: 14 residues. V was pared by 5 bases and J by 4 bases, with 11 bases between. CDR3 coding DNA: TGTGCCAGCAGCCCACAGGCTAGCACCGGGGAGCTGTTTTTT. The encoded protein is CASSPQASTGELFF.

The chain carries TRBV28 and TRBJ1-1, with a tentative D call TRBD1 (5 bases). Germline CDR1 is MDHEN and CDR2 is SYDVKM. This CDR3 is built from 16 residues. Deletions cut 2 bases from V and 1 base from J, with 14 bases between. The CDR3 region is CASSLTGFQGNTEAFF. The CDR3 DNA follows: TGTGCCAGCAGTTTAACCGGGTTTCAGGGGAACACTGAAGCTTTCTTT.

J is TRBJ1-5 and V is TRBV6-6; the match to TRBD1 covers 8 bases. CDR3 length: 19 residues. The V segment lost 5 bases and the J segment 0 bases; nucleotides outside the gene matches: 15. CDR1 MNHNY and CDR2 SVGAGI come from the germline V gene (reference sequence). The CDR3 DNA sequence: TGTGCCAGCAGTCGATTAGACAGGGGTGGCTCTTATAGCAATCAGCCCCAGCATTTT. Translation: CASSRLDRGGSYSNQPQHF.

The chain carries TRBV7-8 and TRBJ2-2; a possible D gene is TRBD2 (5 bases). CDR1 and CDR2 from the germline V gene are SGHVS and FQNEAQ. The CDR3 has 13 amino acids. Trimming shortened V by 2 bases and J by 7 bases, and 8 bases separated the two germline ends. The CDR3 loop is CASSLRAGGELFF. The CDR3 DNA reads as TGTGCCAGCAGCTTACGGGCGGGCGGGGAGCTGTTTTTT. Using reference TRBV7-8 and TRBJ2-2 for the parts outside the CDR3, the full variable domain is GAGVSQSPRYKVAKRGQDVALRCDPISGHVSLFWYQQALGQGPEFLTYFQNEAQLDKSGLPSDRFFAERPEGSVSTLKIQRTQQEDSAVYLCASSLRAGGELFFGEGSRLTVL.

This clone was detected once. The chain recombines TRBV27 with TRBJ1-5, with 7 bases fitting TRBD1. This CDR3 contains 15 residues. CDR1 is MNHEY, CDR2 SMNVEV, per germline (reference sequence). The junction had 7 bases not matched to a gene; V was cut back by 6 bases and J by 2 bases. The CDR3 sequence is CASRPFTGGNQPQHF. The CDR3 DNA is TGTGCCAGCAGGCCATTCACAGGGGGCAATCAGCCCCAGCATTTT.

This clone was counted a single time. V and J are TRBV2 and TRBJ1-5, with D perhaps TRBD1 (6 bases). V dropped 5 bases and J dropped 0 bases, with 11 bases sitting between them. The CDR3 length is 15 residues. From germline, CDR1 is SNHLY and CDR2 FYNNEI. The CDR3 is CASSLGGFSNQPQHF. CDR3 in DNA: TGTGCCAGCAGTCTAGGGGGATTTAGCAATCAGCCCCAGCATTTT.

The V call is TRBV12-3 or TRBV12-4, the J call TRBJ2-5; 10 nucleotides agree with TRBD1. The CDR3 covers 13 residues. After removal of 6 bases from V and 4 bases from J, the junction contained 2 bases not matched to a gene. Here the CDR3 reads CASRGTGVETQYF. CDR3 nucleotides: TGTGCCAGCAGAGGGACAGGGGTAGAGACCCAGTACTTC.

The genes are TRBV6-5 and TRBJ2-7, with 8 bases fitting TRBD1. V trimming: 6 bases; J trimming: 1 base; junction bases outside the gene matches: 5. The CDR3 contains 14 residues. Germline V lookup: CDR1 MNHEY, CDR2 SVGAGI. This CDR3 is CASSPQGASYEQYF. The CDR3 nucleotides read TGTGCCAGCAGCCCGCAGGGGGCTTCCTACGAGCAGTACTTC.

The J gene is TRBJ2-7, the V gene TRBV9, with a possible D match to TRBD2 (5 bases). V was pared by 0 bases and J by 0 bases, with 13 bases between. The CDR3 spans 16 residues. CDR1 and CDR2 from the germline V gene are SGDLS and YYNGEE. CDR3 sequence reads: CASSVGPAGFSYEQYF. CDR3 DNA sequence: TGTGCCAGCAGCGTAGGACCGGCGGGCTTCTCCTACGAGCAGTACTTC.

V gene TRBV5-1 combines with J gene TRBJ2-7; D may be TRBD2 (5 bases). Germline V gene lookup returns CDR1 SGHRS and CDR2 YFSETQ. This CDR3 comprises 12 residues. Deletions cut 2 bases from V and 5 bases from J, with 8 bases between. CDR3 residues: CASSFDGNEQYF. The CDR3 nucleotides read TGCGCCAGCAGCTTTGACGGGAACGAGCAGTACTTC.

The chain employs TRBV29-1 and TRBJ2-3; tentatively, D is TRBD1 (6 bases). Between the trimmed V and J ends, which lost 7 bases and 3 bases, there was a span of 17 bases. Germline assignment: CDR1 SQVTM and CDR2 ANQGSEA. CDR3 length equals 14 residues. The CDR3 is CSGGRDIPTDTQYF. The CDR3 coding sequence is TGCAGCGGGGGACGGGACATCCCGACAGATACGCAGTATTTT.

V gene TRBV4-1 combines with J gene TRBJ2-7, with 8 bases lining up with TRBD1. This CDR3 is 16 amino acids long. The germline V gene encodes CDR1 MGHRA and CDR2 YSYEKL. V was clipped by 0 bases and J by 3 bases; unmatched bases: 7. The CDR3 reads CASSQDGDRLNYEQYF. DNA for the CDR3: TGCGCCAGCAGCCAAGATGGGGACAGGTTGAACTACGAGCAGTACTTC.

As DNA, the CDR3 is TGTGCCAGCAGCTTAGCTAGCGCCGGGGAGCTGTTTTTT. It encodes CASSLASAGELFF. The chain recombines TRBV7-8 with TRBJ2-2, with D perhaps TRBD2 (5 bases). CDR3 length: 13 amino acids. CDR1 is SGHVS, CDR2 FQNEAQ, per germline. V was clipped by 0 bases and J by 6 bases, with 5 bases between them. Variable domain in full (rest from reference TRBV7-8 and TRBJ2-2): GAGVSQSPRYKVAKRGQDVALRCDPISGHVSLFWYQQALGQGPEFLTYFQNEAQLDKSGLPSDRFFAERPEGSVSTLKIQRTQQEDSAVYLCASSLASAGELFFGEGSRLTVL.

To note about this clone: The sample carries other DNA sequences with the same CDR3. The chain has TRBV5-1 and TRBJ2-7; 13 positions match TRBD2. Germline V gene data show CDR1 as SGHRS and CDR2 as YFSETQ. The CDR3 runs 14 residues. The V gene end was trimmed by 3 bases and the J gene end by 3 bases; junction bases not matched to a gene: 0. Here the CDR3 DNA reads TGCGCCAGCAGCTGGACTAGCGGGAGCTACGAGCAGTACTTC. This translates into CASSWTSGSYEQYF.

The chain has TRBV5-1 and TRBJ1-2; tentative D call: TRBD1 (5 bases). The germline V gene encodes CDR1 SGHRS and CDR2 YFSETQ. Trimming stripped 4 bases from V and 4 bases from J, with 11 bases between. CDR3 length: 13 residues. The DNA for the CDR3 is TGCGCCAGCAGCCGAGGAGGGACCTATGGCTACACCTTC. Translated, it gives CASSRGGTYGYTF.

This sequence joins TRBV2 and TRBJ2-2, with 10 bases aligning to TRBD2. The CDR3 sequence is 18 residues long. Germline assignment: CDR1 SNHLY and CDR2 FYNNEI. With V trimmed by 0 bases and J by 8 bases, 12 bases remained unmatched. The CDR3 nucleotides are TGTGCCAGCAGTGAAGCGAAGGCTAGCGGGGGCCGATTAGGGGAGCTGTTTTTT. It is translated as CASSEAKASGGRLGELFF.